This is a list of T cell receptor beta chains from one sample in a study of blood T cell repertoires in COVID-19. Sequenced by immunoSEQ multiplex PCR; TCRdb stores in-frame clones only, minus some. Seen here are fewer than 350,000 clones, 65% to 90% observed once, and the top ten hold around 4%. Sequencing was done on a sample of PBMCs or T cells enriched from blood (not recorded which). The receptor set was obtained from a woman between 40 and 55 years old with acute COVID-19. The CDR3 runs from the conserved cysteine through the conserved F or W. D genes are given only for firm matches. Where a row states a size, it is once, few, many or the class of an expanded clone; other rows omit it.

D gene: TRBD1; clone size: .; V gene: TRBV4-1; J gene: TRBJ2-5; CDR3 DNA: TGCGCCAGCAGCCAAGATCTGAGAGACAGGGGGCGCGGGGAGACCCAGTACTTC; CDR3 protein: CASSQDLRDRGRGETQYF
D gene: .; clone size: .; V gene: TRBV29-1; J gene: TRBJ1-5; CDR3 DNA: TGCAGCGTTGGAGGAAACAGCAATCAGCCCCAGCATTTT; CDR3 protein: CSVGGNSNQPQHF
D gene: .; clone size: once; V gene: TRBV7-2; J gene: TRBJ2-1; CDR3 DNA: TGTGCCAGCAGCCCACCTAGCCACAATGAGCAGTTCTTC; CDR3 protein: CASSPPSHNEQFF
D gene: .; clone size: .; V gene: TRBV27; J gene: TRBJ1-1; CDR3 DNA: TGTGCCAGCAGTTTGCAGGGGTCGATGGGGGCTTTCTTT; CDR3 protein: CASSLQGSMGAFF
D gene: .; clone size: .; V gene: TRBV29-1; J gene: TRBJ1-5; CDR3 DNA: TGCAGCGTCCGAGACACCAGTAGCAATCAGCCCCAGCATTTT; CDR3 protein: CSVRDTSSNQPQHF
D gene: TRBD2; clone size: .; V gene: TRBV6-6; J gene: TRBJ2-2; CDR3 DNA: TGTGCCAGCATGAGCGGGGGGGGCACCGGGGAGCTGTTTTTT; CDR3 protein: CASMSGGGTGELFF
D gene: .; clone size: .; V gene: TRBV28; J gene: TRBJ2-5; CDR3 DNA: TGTGCCAGCAGTTTAGCGCAGACCCAGTACTTC; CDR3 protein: CASSLAQTQYF
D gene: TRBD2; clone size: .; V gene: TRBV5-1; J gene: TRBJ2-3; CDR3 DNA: TGCGCCAGCAGCTTACCTAGCGGGAGAGGGGGCGCAGATACGCAGTATTTT; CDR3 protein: CASSLPSGRGGADTQYF
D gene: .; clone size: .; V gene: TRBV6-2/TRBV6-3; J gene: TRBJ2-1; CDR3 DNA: TGTGCCAGCAGTTACATTGGGCTTAAGTCTGAGCAGTTCTTC; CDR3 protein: CASSYIGLKSEQFF
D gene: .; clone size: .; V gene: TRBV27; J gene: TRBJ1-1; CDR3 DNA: TGTGCCAGCAGTTTACCACCATTCAGGCTGAACACTGAAGCTTTCTTT; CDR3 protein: CASSLPPFRLNTEAFF
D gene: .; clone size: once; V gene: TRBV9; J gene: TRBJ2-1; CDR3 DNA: TGTGCCAGCAGCCAACTAGGGGGCTCCTACAATGAGCAGTTCTTC; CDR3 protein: CASSQLGGSYNEQFF
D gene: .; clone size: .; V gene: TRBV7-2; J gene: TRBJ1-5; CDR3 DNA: TGTGCCAGCAGCGAATACAGGGTGGAACAGCCCCAGCATTTT; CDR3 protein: CASSEYRVEQPQHF
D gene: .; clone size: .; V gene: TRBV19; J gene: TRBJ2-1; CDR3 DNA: TGTGCCAGTAGTAACCGGGACAACGACCGACAGTTCTTC; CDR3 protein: CASSNRDNDRQFF
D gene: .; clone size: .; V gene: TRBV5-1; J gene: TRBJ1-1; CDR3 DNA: TGCGCCAGCACCATTCGAGGTGGAAACACTGAAGCTTTCTTT; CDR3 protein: CASTIRGGNTEAFF
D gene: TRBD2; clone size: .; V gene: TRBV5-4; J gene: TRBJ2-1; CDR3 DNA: TGTGCCAGCAGCCTCACAGGGCTAGCGGGAACGAATGAGCAGTTCTTC; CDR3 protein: CASSLTGLAGTNEQFF
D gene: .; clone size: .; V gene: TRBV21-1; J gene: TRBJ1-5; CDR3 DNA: TGTGCCAGCAGCAATGGCCCGGGTTATAGCAATCAGCCCCAGCATTTT; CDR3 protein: CASSNGPGYSNQPQHF
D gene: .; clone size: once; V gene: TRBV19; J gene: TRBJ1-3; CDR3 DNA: TGTGCCAGTAGTTATTCGGTAAACACCATATATTTT; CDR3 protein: CASSYSVNTIYF
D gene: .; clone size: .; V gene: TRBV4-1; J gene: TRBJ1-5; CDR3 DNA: TGCGCCAGCAGCCAAGATAATAATCAGCCCCAGCATTTT; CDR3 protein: CASSQDNNQPQHF
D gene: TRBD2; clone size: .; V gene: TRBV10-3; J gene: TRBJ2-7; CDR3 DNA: TGTGCCATCAGGGGGACTAGCGCCACCTACGAGCAGTACTTC; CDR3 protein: CAIRGTSATYEQYF
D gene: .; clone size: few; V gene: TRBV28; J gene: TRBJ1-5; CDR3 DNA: TGTGCCGCGAGAGAGAGTAATCAGCCCCAGCATTTT; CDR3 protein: CAARESNQPQHF
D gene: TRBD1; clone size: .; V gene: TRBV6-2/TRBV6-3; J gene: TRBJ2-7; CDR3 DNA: TGTGCCAGCAGTAAGACAGGGGGTCACTACGAGCAGTACTTC; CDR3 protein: CASSKTGGHYEQYF
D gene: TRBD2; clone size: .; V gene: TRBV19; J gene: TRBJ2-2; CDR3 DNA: TGTGCCAGTAGTATAAACGGACTAGCATCCGGGGAGCTGTTTTTT; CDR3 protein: CASSINGLASGELFF
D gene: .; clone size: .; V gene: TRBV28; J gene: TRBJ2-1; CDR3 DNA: TGTGCCAGCAGTCAGCGCAATGAGCAGTTCTTC; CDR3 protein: CASSQRNEQFF
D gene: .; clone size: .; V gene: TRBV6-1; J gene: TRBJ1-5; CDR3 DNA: TGTGCCAGCAGTGAGAGCGGGGCCCAGCATTTT; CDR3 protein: CASSESGAQHF
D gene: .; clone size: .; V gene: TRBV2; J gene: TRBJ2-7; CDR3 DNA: TGTGCCAGCACGGGGAGCGGCTACGAGCAGTACTTC; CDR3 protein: CASTGSGYEQYF
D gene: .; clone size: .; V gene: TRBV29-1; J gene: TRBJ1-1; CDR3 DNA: TGCAGCGTTGATTCGGAGCCCAGAATTGAAGCTTTCTTT; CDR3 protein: CSVDSEPRIEAFF
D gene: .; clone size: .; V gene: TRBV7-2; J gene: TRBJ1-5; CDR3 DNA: TGTGCCAGCAGCTGGGACAACAGGTCCTATAGCAATCAGCCCCAGCATTTT; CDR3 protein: CASSWDNRSYSNQPQHF
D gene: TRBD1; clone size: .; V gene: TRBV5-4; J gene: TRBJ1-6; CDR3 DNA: TGTGCCAGCAGCAGAGGGACAGCGAGCTCCTATAATTCACCCCTCCACTTT; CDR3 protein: CASSRGTASSYNSPLHF
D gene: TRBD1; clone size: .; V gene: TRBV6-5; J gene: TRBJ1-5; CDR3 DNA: TGTGCCAGCAGTTACTCCGGGACAGGCAATCAGCCCCAGCATTTT; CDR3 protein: CASSYSGTGNQPQHF
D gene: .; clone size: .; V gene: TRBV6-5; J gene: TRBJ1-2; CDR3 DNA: TGTGCCAGCAGTTACTCGTTTCCTACCGTATATGGCTACACCTTC; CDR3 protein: CASSYSFPTVYGYTF
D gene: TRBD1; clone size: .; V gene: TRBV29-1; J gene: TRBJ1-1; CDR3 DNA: TGCAGCGTTGTGAGTCAGGGGGCTACTGAAGCTTTCTTT; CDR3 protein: CSVVSQGATEAFF
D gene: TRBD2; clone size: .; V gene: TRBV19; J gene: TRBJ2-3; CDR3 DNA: TGTGCCAGTAGTATAGTTTCCAAGTCGGGGGGTACAGATACGCAGTATTTT; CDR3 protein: CASSIVSKSGGTDTQYF
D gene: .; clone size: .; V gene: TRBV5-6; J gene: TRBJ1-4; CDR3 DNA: TGTGCCAGCAGCTCCGGACATCGGAACGAAAAACTGTTTTTT; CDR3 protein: CASSSGHRNEKLFF
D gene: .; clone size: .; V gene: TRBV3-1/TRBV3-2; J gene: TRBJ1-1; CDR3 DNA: TGTGCCAGCAGCCAAGACACGAGACAGGCATCAGCTTTCTTT; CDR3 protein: CASSQDTRQASAFF
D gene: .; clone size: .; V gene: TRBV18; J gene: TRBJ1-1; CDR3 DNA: TGTGCCAGCTCACCAGCTGAGGGAACTGAAGCTTTCTTT; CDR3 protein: CASSPAEGTEAFF
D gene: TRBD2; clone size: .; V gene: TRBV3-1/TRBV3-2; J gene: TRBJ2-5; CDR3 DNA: TGTGCCAGCAGCCACCAAGGACTAGCGGGAGGGCCCCAAGAGACCCAGTACTTC; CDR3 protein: CASSHQGLAGGPQETQYF
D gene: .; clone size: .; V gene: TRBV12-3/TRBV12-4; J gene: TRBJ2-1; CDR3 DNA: TGTGCCAGCACCCGCCACAGGGCGGATGAGCAGTTCTTC; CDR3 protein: CASTRHRADEQFF
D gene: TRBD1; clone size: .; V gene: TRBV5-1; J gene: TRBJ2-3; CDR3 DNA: TGCGCCAGCAGCATCGGGGACAGGGTAATAGATACGCAGTATTTT; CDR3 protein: CASSIGDRVIDTQYF
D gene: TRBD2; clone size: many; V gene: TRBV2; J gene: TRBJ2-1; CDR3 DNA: TGTGCCAGCAGCCGGGGACGGAACAAAATAGGACTAGCGGTTCGAGAGCAGTTCTTC; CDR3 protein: CASSRGRNKIGLAVREQFF
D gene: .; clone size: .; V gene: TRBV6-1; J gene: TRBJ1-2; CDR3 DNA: TGTGCCAGCAGTGAAGGGTTTTATAGTGGCTACACCTTC; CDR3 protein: CASSEGFYSGYTF
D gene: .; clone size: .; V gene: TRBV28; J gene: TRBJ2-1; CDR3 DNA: TGTGCCAGCAGCGAGGACAGCGGGACTTGGCAGTTCTTC; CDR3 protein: CASSEDSGTWQFF
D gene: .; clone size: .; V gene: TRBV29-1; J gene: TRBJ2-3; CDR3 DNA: TGCAGCGTCGCGATGAGGGCCACAGATACGCAGTATTTT; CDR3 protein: CSVAMRATDTQYF
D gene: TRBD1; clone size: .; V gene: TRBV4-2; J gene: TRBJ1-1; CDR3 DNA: TGTGCCAGCAGCCCACAGGGGGCTGGTGAAGCTTTCTTT; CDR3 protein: CASSPQGAGEAFF
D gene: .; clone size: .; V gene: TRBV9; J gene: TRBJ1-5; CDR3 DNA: TGTGCCAGCAGCGGACAGGACAATCAGCCCCAGCATTTT; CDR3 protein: CASSGQDNQPQHF
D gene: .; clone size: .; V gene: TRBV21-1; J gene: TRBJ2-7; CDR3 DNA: TGTGCCAGCAGCAAACCGGATGACTCCTCCTACGAGCAGTACTTC; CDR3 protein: CASSKPDDSSYEQYF